Listed below are T cell receptor beta chains from one sample, sequenced in a study of blood T cell repertoires in COVID-19. This table comes from immunoSEQ multiplex PCR, and its TCRdb copy is limited to in-frame clones, with some not included. The repertoire consists of a few hundred thousand clones, with roughly 80% occurring once and the leading ten covering around 4.1%. Sequencing was done on a sample of PBMCs or T cells enriched from blood (not recorded which). The receptors were gathered from a man aged 25-45 years with acute COVID-19. The CDR3 runs from the conserved cysteine through the conserved F or W. Each record gives: J gene, CDR3 length, V gene, CDR3 protein.

J: TRBJ1-5; length: 14; V: TRBV19; CDR3: CASSIGQLNQPQHF
J: TRBJ2-2; length: 15; V: TRBV5-1; CDR3: CASMSPFLNTGELFF
J: TRBJ2-5; length: 16; V: TRBV6-1; CDR3: CASSERLAVYQETQYF
J: TRBJ2-2; length: 14; V: TRBV25-1; CDR3: CALLWGVRTGELFF
J: TRBJ2-2; length: 14; V: TRBV6-4; CDR3: CASSEQGRTGELFF
J: TRBJ1-5; length: 15; V: TRBV6-4; CDR3: CASSEGGGKGQPQHF
J: TRBJ1-2; length: 14; V: TRBV28; CDR3: CASSGAGGNYGYTF
J: TRBJ2-2; length: 12; V: TRBV11-3; CDR3: CALRANTGELFF
J: TRBJ2-5; length: 14; V: TRBV27; CDR3: CASSLIGRQETQYF
J: TRBJ1-2; length: 14; V: TRBV3-1/TRBV3-2; CDR3: CASSPLTGNYGYTF
J: TRBJ2-1; length: 13; V: TRBV19; CDR3: CASSFTGINEQFF
J: TRBJ1-2; length: 16; V: TRBV10-3; CDR3: CAISDGTGGFFGGYTF
J: TRBJ2-1; length: 15; V: TRBV5-6; CDR3: CASSLRDIWENEQFF
J: TRBJ1-2; length: 12; V: TRBV28; CDR3: CASSLMGGSYTF
J: TRBJ2-1; length: 15; V: TRBV18; CDR3: CASSPQGAAGNEQFF
J: TRBJ1-2; length: 13; V: TRBV29-1; CDR3: CSARGGPNYGYTF
J: TRBJ1-4; length: 15; V: TRBV4-1; CDR3: CASSHPGQGYEKLFF